The clone carrying this T cell receptor beta chain was seen only a few times. This entry belongs to a study of control samples from healthy donors and cancer patients. Only in-frame clones appear in the TCRdb table, and some are missing; sequencing was by immunoSEQ multiplex PCR. The top ten clones hold about 5% of a sample with under 90,000 clones, roughly 92% of them seen once. Sample: blood. The origin of this receptor is a woman in her sixties or seventies in good health.

For the CDR3, the DNA is TGCGCCAGCAGTCTCACACGGACTGCTGAATCCTACGAGCAGTACTTC. It is translated as CASSLTRTAESYEQYF. The chain joins TRBV4-1 to TRBJ2-7; maybe TRBD2 (5 bases). The CDR3 consists of 16 residues. Between the trimmed V and J ends, which lost 6 bases and 1 base, there was a span of 19 bases. Germline V CDR1 and CDR2: MGHRA, YSYEKL.